Shown below are 9 T cell receptor beta chains from a single sample sequenced in a study of long-term antiretroviral therapy in people with HIV. Investigators performed immunoSEQ version v3.0 at survey level. Here immunoSEQ multiplex PCR was the method, and the copy in TCRdb shows in-frame clones only, minus some. The table shows tens of thousands of clones, with 88% occurring only once. The sequencing here drew on unsorted PBMCs, taken 2.3 years after starting antiretroviral therapy. The receptors derive from a man aged 60 to 69 with HIV.

The rearrangement uses TRBV5-4 and TRBJ1-1; 7 bases align to TRBD1. With 3 bases clipped from V and 5 bases from J, the junction kept 13 bases outside the gene matches. The CDR3 totals 16 residues. From germline, CDR1 is SGHNT and CDR2 YYREEE (reference sequence). For the CDR3, the DNA is TGTGCCAGCAGCTCGGGAGGGGGCCGGGCGGAGACTGAAGCTTTCTTT. It translates to CASSSGGGRAETEAFF.

The V and J genes are TRBV25-1 and TRBJ1-1; maybe TRBD1 (5 bases). V was cut by 4 bases and J by 5 bases, with 11 bases left in between. This CDR3 spans 13 amino acids. Per the germline V gene, CDR1 is MGHDK and CDR2 is SYGVNS. CDR3 sequence (DNA): TGTGCCAGCAGTGTTTACCCAGGGACTGAAGCTTTCTTT. Translating gives CASSVYPGTEAFF. The variable domain in full, completed from reference TRBV25-1 and TRBJ1-1, reads EADIYQTPRYLVIGTGKKITLECSQTMGHDKMYWYQQDPGMELHLIHYSYGVNSTEKGDLSSESTVSRIRTEHFPLTLESARPSHTSQYLCASSVYPGTEAFFGQGTRLTVV.

V usage is TRBV5-1 and J usage is TRBJ1-6; D remains ambiguous. Trimming removed 2 bases from V and 8 bases from J, with 11 bases in between. From germline, CDR1 is SGHRS and CDR2 YFSETQ. This CDR3 contains 14 residues. The CDR3 sequence is CASSLPRGDSPLHF. As DNA, the CDR3 is TGCGCCAGCAGCTTACCTCGCGGGGATTCACCCCTCCACTTT. Full variable domain (missing parts from reference TRBV5-1 and TRBJ1-6): KAGVTQTPRYLIKTRGQQVTLSCSPISGHRSVSWYQQTPGQGLQFLFEYFSETQRNKGNFPGRFSGRQFSNSRSEMNVSTLELGDSALYLCASSLPRGDSPLHFGNGTRLTVT.

The J gene is TRBJ2-7, the V gene TRBV5-4, with TRBD2 matching over 11 bases. CDR3 length equals 16 residues. V gave up 3 bases and J gave up 4 bases; unmatched junction bases: 9. Germline CDR1 reads SGHNT; CDR2 reads YYREEE (reference sequence). CDR3 coding DNA: TGTGCCAGCAGCTGGGGAGGACTAGCGGGTAAATACGAGCAGTACTTC. This codes for CASSWGGLAGKYEQYF.

The V and J genes are TRBV10-1 and TRBJ2-2, with 9 bases that match TRBD1. The CDR3 totals 17 residues. Unmatched junction bases numbered 10, after V lost 5 bases and J lost 3 bases. Looked up from germline, CDR1 is WNHNN and CDR2 is SYGVQD (reference sequence). For the CDR3, the DNA is TGCGCCAGCAGTCCTATACCCGGGACAGGGTACACCGGGGAGCTGTTTTTT. Its protein product is CASSPIPGTGYTGELFF.

The chain has TRBV7-7 and TRBJ2-6; D is unresolved. V was shortened by 1 base and J by 0 bases, with 10 bases between the two germline ends. CDR1 is SSHAT and CDR2 is FNYEAQ in the germline V gene (reference sequence). The CDR3 runs to 17 residues. CDR3 sequence: CASSLGPQNSGANVLTF. CDR3 nucleotides: TGTGCCAGCAGCTTAGGTCCTCAGAACTCTGGGGCCAACGTCCTGACTTTC.

The V and J genes are TRBV5-4 and TRBJ1-2; the D gene is possibly TRBD1 (6 bases). The V end was cut by 0 bases, the J end by 6 bases, with 15 bases between. CDR1 is SGHNT, CDR2 YYREEE, per germline (reference sequence). The length of the CDR3 is 15 residues. The CDR3 nucleotides are TGTGCCAGCAGCTTGGGGAGTCGGGACATCCATGGCTACACCTTC. It translates to CASSLGSRDIHGYTF.

V and J are TRBV29-1 and TRBJ1-1; D remains unclear. Germline lookup yields CDR1 SQVTM and CDR2 ANQGSEA. Trimming stripped 1 base from V and 1 base from J, with 10 bases between. This CDR3 comprises 14 residues. DNA for the CDR3: TGCAGCGTTGAAGGTTCCAGTAGGAACACTGAAGCTTTCTTT. Its translation: CSVEGSSRNTEAFF.

This clone was picked up one time. The genes are TRBV5-8 and TRBJ1-1; D not certain. The germline V gene has CDR1 SGHTS and CDR2 YDEGEE. Between the trimmed V and J ends, which lost 2 bases and 6 bases, there was a span of 11 bases. This CDR3 spans 13 amino acids. CDR3 DNA: TGTGCCAGCAGCTTTGTACCAACCTCTGAAGCTTTCTTT. This translates into CASSFVPTSEAFF.